One T cell receptor (beta chain) is described in this entry. The PCR made use of 60 Vbeta and 13 Jbeta primers. Libraries were prepared by immunoSEQ multiplex PCR; TCRdb keeps only in-frame clonotypes and omits some of them. The sample spans tens of thousands of clones; the ten largest clones claim about 0.61%. The data were taken from a study of cytomegalovirus exposure and HLA in healthy donors. The CDR3 length is 13 residues. CDR1 and CDR2 from the germline V gene are SGHRS and YFSETQ. V gave up 4 bases and J gave up 15 bases, with 20 bases separating them. The sample consisted of PBMCs. The chain employs TRBV5-1 and TRBJ2-1; possibly TRBD2 for D (5 bases). The source of this sequence is a man aged 50 to 59 in good health and CMV-seronegative. The CDR3: CASSPGRDIHVFF. The CDR3 bases are TGCGCCAGCAGCCCGGGCCGGGATATTCACGTGTTCTTC. Full variable domain (missing parts from reference TRBV5-1 and TRBJ2-1): KAGVTQTPRYLIKTRGQQVTLSCSPISGHRSVSWYQQTPGQGLQFLFEYFSETQRNKGNFPGRFSGRQFSNSRSEMNVSTLELGDSALYLCASSPGRDIHVFFGPGTRLTVL.